This T cell receptor (beta chain) was captured by sequencing in a study of cytomegalovirus exposure and HLA in healthy donors. Across the whole study: In an earlier analysis, approximately 120 million unique TCR beta sequences were found from some 200 million T cells.

60 Vbeta and 13 Jbeta primers were used in PCR. TCRdb's table, derived via immunoSEQ multiplex PCR, lists solely in-frame clones and lacks some. The sample lists about 180,000 clones, 70% to 80% seen once, with under 2% in the top ten. V was clipped by 0 bases and J by 4 bases, with 13 bases between them. The germline V gene has CDR1 SGDLS and CDR2 YYNGEE. This CDR3 has 15 residues. Of note for this clone: Antigen specificity is unknown.

Study-wide findings and caveats: Relative to equally common others, HLA-associated TCR beta chains showed greater clonal expansion in a later analysis.

The TCR sequence derives from a man between 18 and 29 years old in good health and CMV-seronegative. V gene TRBV9 combines with J gene TRBJ1-2; D may be TRBD1 (5 bases). The specimen sequenced was PBMCs. The CDR3 spells CASSVGPGQAYGYTF. The CDR3 DNA sequence: TGTGCCAGCAGCGTAGGTCCAGGGCAGGCCTATGGCTACACCTTC.